This TCR beta chain was sequenced during a study of shared clonotypes between healthy human individuals. Overall study: Sampling drew on donors who were two women and a few men aged 18 to 49.

General observations from the study: Depth of sequencing was expected to influence donor clonotype sharing. Incompleteness in sorted-subset sequencing, despite large depth, was shown by rarefaction.

Measured with immunoSEQ multiplex PCR; TCRdb has only the in-frame clones, and not every one. The table records millions of clones, roughly 93% of them present only once. Looked up from germline, CDR1 is SGHNT and CDR2 is YYREEE (reference sequence). This CDR3 region has 17 residues. The V and J ends lost 4 bases and 0 bases respectively, with 17 bases between them. All participating donors were Caucasian adults from Nashville, Tennessee. This clone appeared a single time. As yet, its antigen is unknown. The source of this sequence is a man between 18 and 29 years old in good health. Some clones in this sample may be carry-over from other donors' samples. Material: naive CD4+ T cells from PBMCs. Stated subset: CD45RA+ positively selected. The V call is TRBV5-4, the J call TRBJ1-3, with no clear D. The CDR3 region has the DNA TGTGCCAGCAGCCGTTTAGATGAGGTTGCCTCTGGAAACACCATATATTTT. Translated, it gives CASSRLDEVASGNTIYF. The variable domain in full, with the rest retrieved from reference TRBV5-4 and TRBJ1-3, is ETGVTQSPTHLIKTRGQQVTLRCSSQSGHNTVSWYQQALGQGPQFIFQYYREEENGRGNFPPRFSGLQFPNYSSELNVNALELDDSALYLCASSRLDEVASGNTIYFGEGSWLTVV.